This entry describes one TCR beta chain. Its antigen has not been determined. This sample was taken from a study of CXCR3-negative and CXCR3-positive naive CD8 T cells (dated by TCRdb to the late 2010s). In the study overall: Some 150 million TRB reads were obtained in total, roughly 1.5 +/- 0.3 million reads per library. Data from roughly twelve donors, pooled across two independent experiments, went into the diversity and physicochemical repertoire analyses. Naive subsets from about five donors and memory cells from 3 donors were included in the TRBV-TRBJ cluster analysis. General conclusions and limits of the study: Surface CD5, linked to self-reactivity in mice, was comparable between naive subsets; TCR interaction strength was therefore also inferred from TRB CDR3 physicochemical properties. Freshly isolated PBMCs were used for most assays because CXCR3 expression partially decreased after cryopreservation. Comparably high repertoire diversity was found in both naive subsets, whereas much lower repertoire diversity was found in memory CD8+ T cells. Compared with CXCR3-negative naive cells, CXCR3-positive naive cells had TRB CDR3s with higher hydrophobicity (lower Kidera factor 4), lower energy, and higher strength and volume indices. TRBV-TRBJ usage was similar between naive CXCR3-negative and CXCR3-positive cells from the same donor, while memory cells showed distinct patterns.

For every CD8+ T cell subset, fewer than 350,000 cells were flow-sorted straight into RLT lysis buffer, and each subset was sorted in triplicate. To keep memory contaminants out, a stringent definition of naive CD8+ T cells was applied: CD45RO-CCR7+CD27+CD95-. Peripheral blood mononuclear cells were isolated from buffy coats by standard density gradient centrifugation. Naive CXCR3-negative and CXCR3-positive CD8+ T cells were flow-sorted on a FACSAria III. An RNeasy Mini Kit was used to extract total RNA from the sorted cells. The CDR3 holds 19 amino acids from the cysteine to the phenylalanine. Nucleotide data are not available. TCRdb lists the instrument as NextSeq 550. The Human TCR Profiling Kit (MiLaboratory) was used to prepare UMI-labeled 5' RACE TRB cDNA libraries. cDNA synthesis used the entire amount of extracted RNA, and PCR amplification then used the entire amount of cDNA produced. The libraries were made side by side, with each library going through the same number of PCR cycles. The original methods were these. MIGEC and MiXCR extracted about 53,000 +/- 10,000 unique UMI-labeled TRB cDNA molecules per library, requiring at least two reads per UMI. On average, about 40,000 +/- 10,000 functional in-frame TRB CDR3 nucleotide clonotypes lacking stop codons were found per library. After downsampling to 5000 UMI-labeled TRB molecules per sample, diversity metrics, including normalized Shannon-Wiener and Chao1, were computed in VDJtools. Clonotype-size-weighted physicochemical properties of the central five CDR3 residues (interaction energy, strength, volume and Kidera factor 4) were computed in VDJtools. TCRdb reprocessed the reads, reporting each CDR3 protein sequence once and no DNA. Clone size and V and J calls follow TCRdb, not the original study. This sample's listing comprises 45,000 to 65,000 distinct CDR3 sequences. Clones ranked in the top ten supply about 1.6% of the sample.

The sample comprised naive CXCR3- CD8+ T cells from blood. The meaning of the sample's cell subset or site label: CD45RO-CCR7+CD27+CD95- naive CD8+ T cells lacking CXCR3 (TNR3-). This clonotype was sampled from a human donor in good health. Some clones in this sample may be carry-over from other donors' samples. Here the chain combines TRBV12-3 or TRBV12-4 and TRBJ2-1; TCRdb lists TRBD1, though no DNA is available to test this call. The CDR3 amino acid sequence is: CASRGQGKLAGTTYNEQFF.